The rows below give T cell receptor beta chains drawn from one sample of a study of cytomegalovirus exposure and HLA in healthy donors. TCRdb keeps only in-frame clones here, not all; method: immunoSEQ multiplex PCR. In the table there are around 210,000 clones, around 77% of which are singletons. The sequencing sample was made of PBMCs. The receptors stem from a woman in her twenties or thirties in good health and CMV-seronegative. Both conserved end residues are part of each CDR3. A D gene is named only where the DNA matches it firmly. Where a row states a size, it is once, few, many or the class of an expanded clone; other rows omit it.

TRBD2 | TRBJ2-1 | TRBV5-4 | few | CASSLPGGPPPNEQFF | TGTGCCAGCAGCCTGCCGGGGGGGCCCCCTCCCAATGAGCAGTTCTTC
TRBD1 | TRBJ2-7 | TRBV6-1 | . | CASSDLRGTGNEQYF | TGTGCCAGCAGCGATCTTAGGGGGACAGGTAACGAGCAGTACTTC
TRBD1 | TRBJ1-6 | TRBV6-5 | . | CASSYSTGANSPLHF | TGTGCCAGCAGTTATTCGACAGGGGCCAATTCACCCCTCCACTTT
. | TRBJ2-7 | TRBV2 | . | CASSVGRDNLGEQYF | TGTGCCAGCAGTGTAGGCCGGGACAACCTCGGGGAGCAGTACTTC
TRBD1 | TRBJ2-6 | TRBV27 | . | CASSRQGLGANVLTF | TGTGCCAGCAGTAGACAGGGGCTGGGGGCCAACGTCCTGACTTTC
. | TRBJ2-7 | TRBV30 | . | CAWSKGGLSYEQYF | TGTGCCTGGAGTAAAGGCGGGTTATCCTACGAGCAGTACTTC
. | TRBJ2-3 | TRBV14 | few | CASSLITRLVADTQYF | TGTGCCAGCAGCCTGATCACTAGACTAGTCGCAGATACGCAGTATTTT
TRBD2 | TRBJ2-7 | TRBV6-5 | . | CASSYSTSGGYEQYF | TGTGCCAGCAGTTACTCGACTAGCGGGGGCTACGAGCAGTACTTC
. | TRBJ2-3 | TRBV29-1 | few | CSGLTSTEPPDTQYF | TGCAGCGGCCTCACTAGCACGGAACCCCCAGATACGCAGTATTTT
. | TRBJ1-2 | TRBV6-1 | . | CASSDADRHNYGYTF | TGTGCCAGCAGTGACGCCGACAGACATAACTATGGCTACACCTTC
. | TRBJ2-2 | TRBV7-7 | . | CASSVRVGTGELFF | TGTGCCAGCAGCGTCAGGGTCGGTACCGGGGAGCTGTTTTTT
. | TRBJ2-7 | TRBV7-8 | . | CASSHIVSNEQYF | TGTGCCAGCAGCCATATAGTCTCCAACGAGCAGTACTTC
. | TRBJ2-3 | TRBV30 | . | CAWNGPRARTDTQYF | TGTGCCTGGAATGGACCCAGGGCACGCACAGATACGCAGTATTTT
TRBD2 | TRBJ2-5 | TRBV4-1 | . | CASSQDTASGRGGQYF | TGCGCCAGCAGCCAAGATACGGCTAGCGGGAGAGGTGGCCAGTACTTC
TRBD1 | TRBJ1-4 | TRBV10-2 | . | CASSEGRTGGDEKLFF | TGCGCCAGCAGTGAGGGTCGGACAGGGGGGGATGAAAAACTGTTTTTT
. | TRBJ2-5 | TRBV7-9 | . | CSSQVTETQYF | TGTTCCAGCCAGGTGACGGAGACCCAGTACTTC
TRBD1 | TRBJ1-2 | TRBV11-3 | . | CASSLDRGSGYTF | TGTGCCAGCAGCTTGGACAGGGGTAGTGGCTACACCTTC
. | TRBJ1-4 | TRBV9 | . | CASSPEQGVLFF | TGTGCCAGCAGCCCGGAGCAGGGCGTACTGTTTTTT
TRBD1 | TRBJ2-5 | TRBV7-9 | . | CASSLDRGRWETQYF | TGTGCCAGCAGCTTAGACAGGGGGCGCTGGGAGACCCAGTACTTC
. | TRBJ1-4 | TRBV11-2 | . | CASTQPLGLATNEKLFF | TGTGCCAGCACCCAGCCCTTGGGGCTAGCAACTAATGAAAAACTGTTTTTT
. | TRBJ2-7 | TRBV13 | . | CASSLAGESSYEQYF | TGTGCCAGCAGCTTAGCGGGGGAGAGCTCCTACGAGCAGTACTTC
TRBD1 | TRBJ1-5 | TRBV27 | . | CASSTLHGQGPREPQHF | TGTGCCAGCAGCACCCTACATGGACAGGGGCCAAGGGAGCCCCAGCATTTT